The clone carrying this T cell receptor (beta chain) appeared a single time. Repertoires were generated with immunoSEQ multiplex PCR, while TCRdb's copy carries only in-frame clones and drops some. This table holds tens of thousands of clones, more than 90% found once. The data stem from a study of blood T cell repertoires in COVID-19. Study-wide context: The study drew acute and convalescent COVID-19 samples from the United States, Italy and Spain.

Patients from Seattle were sampled longitudinally, starting during active infection. Germline CDR1 reads ENHRY; CDR2 reads SYGVKD. V shed 5 bases, J shed 0 bases, and the junction held 8 bases outside the gene matches. The CDR3 consists of 16 residues. The sample taken for sequencing was peripheral blood. The receptor comes from a man between 50 and 59 years old with COVID-19, enrolled during active disease. The chain couples TRBV10-3 to TRBJ2-7, with TRBD2 identical over 9 bases. CDR3 in DNA: TGTGCCATCAGTAACTATGGCGGGAGGGGCTCCTACGAGCAGTACTTC. Protein: CAISNYGGRGSYEQYF.